This entry lists 32 T cell receptor beta chains sequenced from one sample in a study of T cell repertoires in cytomegalovirus infection. TCRdb processed the reads anew with MiXCR; each CDR3 protein has one entry. The sample holds hundreds of thousands of distinct CDR3 sequences, 20% to 25% seen once. Sequenced sample: CD8+ T cells from PBMCs. The origin of the receptors is a human donor in good health (CMV status not recorded). Some clones in this sample may be carry-over from other donors' samples.

This clonotype was observed many times. This chain joins TRBV7-2 and TRBJ2-7; D remains ambiguous. This CDR3 comprises 13 residues. Germline-derived CDR1 and CDR2 are SGHTA and FQGNSA. V lost 0 bases, J lost 7 bases, and 10 bases lay in between. The CDR3 region has the DNA TGTGCCAGCAGCTTAGCGCCGGCGCGGGAGCAGTACTTC. This sequence encodes CASSLAPAREQYF.

This clonotype was counted at least ten times. DNA for the CDR3: TGTGCCATCGGTCAATTGTTGGACTCTGGGGCCAACGTCCTGACTTTC. It translates to CAIGQLLDSGANVLTF. The J gene is TRBJ2-6, the V gene TRBV10-3; D remains ambiguous. Germline V gives CDR1 ENHRY, CDR2 SYGVKD. Trimming left V 8 bases short and J 0 bases short, with 14 bases between. There are 16 residues in the CDR3.

The V and J genes are TRBV29-1 and TRBJ2-1; D call uncertain. Germline CDR1 reads SQVTM; CDR2 reads ANQGSEA. The CDR3 is made up of 11 amino acids. Between the trimmed V and J ends, which lost 0 bases and 9 bases, there was a span of 6 bases. The CDR3 spells CSVEDLSEQFF. In DNA form, the CDR3 reads TGCAGCGTTGAAGATCTGAGTGAGCAGTTCTTC.

This clonotype was picked up a small number of times. The junction departs from the called germline gene at one end, perhaps through a read error. The rearrangement uses TRBV4-1 and TRBJ1-1; D possibly corresponds to TRBD1 (6 bases). Germline V CDR1 and CDR2: MGHRA, YSYEKL. The CDR3 covers 16 residues. The CDR3 loop reads CASSQDGSGGGPEAFF. The CDR3 nucleotides read TGTGCCAGCAGCCAAGATGGAAGTGGAGGGGGGCCTGAAGCTTTCTTT.

This chain joins TRBV7-9 and TRBJ2-1, with 10 bases matching TRBD1. V lost 5 bases, J lost 7 bases, and 5 bases stayed unmatched. Germline V gene lookup returns CDR1 SEHNR and CDR2 FQNEAQ (reference sequence). The CDR3 extends over 14 amino acids. The CDR3 protein is CASSRQGARNEQFF. CDR3 in DNA: TGTGCCAGCAGCCGACAGGGGGCTAGGAATGAGCAGTTCTTC. Using reference TRBV7-9 and TRBJ2-1 for the parts outside the CDR3, the full variable domain is DTGVSQNPRHKITKRGQNVTFRCDPISEHNRLYWYRQTLGQGPEFLTYFQNEAQLEKSRLLSDRFSAERPKGSFSTLEIQRTEQGDSAMYLCASSRQGARNEQFFGPGTRLTVL.

This clonotype turned up a few times. The V call is TRBV20-1, the J call TRBJ1-3; TRBD1 is a possible D gene (5 bases). Per germline, CDR1 DFQATT and CDR2 SNEGSKA (reference sequence). The CDR3 has 13 amino acids. V lost 6 bases, J lost 4 bases, and 13 bases lay in between. In nucleotides, the CDR3 is TGCAGTGCCCCGCGGGGGTACGGAAACACCATATATTTT. As protein: CSAPRGYGNTIYF.

Comments on this clonotype: Just one base apart from a much larger clone, this may be a read error. V gene TRBV5-1 combines with J gene TRBJ1-2; 12 bases are shared with TRBD1. V lost 4 bases and J lost 7; bases outside the gene matches: 5. Germline V CDR1 and CDR2: SGHRS, YFSETQ. The CDR3 has 14 amino acids. CDR3 sequence: CASSPPGQGAGYTF. The CDR3 DNA reads as TGCGCCAGCAGCCCGCCGGGACAGGGGGCTGGCTACACCTTC.

The V gene is TRBV29-1, the J gene TRBJ2-1; 8 bases are shared with TRBD2. The ends lost 6 bases at V and 0 bases at J; junction bases unmatched: 4. This CDR3 has 14 amino acids. The V gene's germline CDR1 is SQVTM and CDR2 ANQGSEA. The CDR3 region is CSVGGGSSYNEQFF. CDR3 in DNA: TGCAGCGTCGGGGGGGGCAGCTCCTACAATGAGCAGTTCTTC.

This clonotype has only a few counts. The chain combines TRBV24-1 with TRBJ2-5, with TRBD2 matching 12 bases. This CDR3 contains 18 residues. The J segment lost 4 bases and the V segment lost 4 bases, leaving 12 bases of the junction unmatched. Germline CDR1 reads KGHDR; CDR2 reads SFDVKD. The CDR3 DNA follows: TGTGCCACCAGTGACCACTTTCGACTAGCGGGAGAGGGAGAGACCCAGTACTTC. As protein: CATSDHFRLAGEGETQYF.

Note on this clonotype: The junction differs from germline at one of its ends, possibly a read error. The rearrangement joins TRBV5-5 to TRBJ2-2, with D possibly being TRBD2 (5 bases). The CDR3 is made up of 18 amino acids. Per the germline V gene, CDR1 is SGHKS and CDR2 is YYEKEE (reference sequence). In nucleotides, the CDR3 is TGTGCCAGCAGCTTGGCCGCCGAGGGCTGGTTTGGCACCAGGGAGCTGTTTTTT. Its protein is CASSLAAEGWFGTRELFF.

This clonotype has a count of ten or more. The chain uses TRBV7-2 and TRBJ2-7; perhaps TRBD1 as D (6 bases). This CDR3 region has 15 residues. Germline lookup yields CDR1 SGHTA and CDR2 FQGNSA. The V and J ends lost 3 bases and 2 bases respectively, with 14 bases between them. The CDR3: CASSLTGSPTYEQYF. DNA of the CDR3: TGTGCCAGCAGCTTGACAGGTTCTCCTACCTACGAGCAGTACTTC.

In this sample, this clonotype turned up many times. V usage is TRBV7-8 and J usage is TRBJ2-5, with 11 bases matching TRBD2. The CDR3 consists of 17 residues. The V gene end was trimmed by 1 base and the J gene end by 5 bases; junction bases not matched to a gene: 9. The germline CDR1 and CDR2 sequences are SGHVS and FQNEAQ. This CDR3 reads CASSLGLAGGPWETQYF. The CDR3 DNA reads as TGTGCCAGCAGCTTAGGCCTAGCGGGGGGTCCATGGGAGACCCAGTACTTC.

The chain links TRBV6-5 to TRBJ1-1; 7 bases align to TRBD1. CDR1 and CDR2 from the germline V gene are MNHEY and SVGAGI. The CDR3 is 15 residues long. The V segment lost 6 bases and the J segment 6 bases; nucleotides outside the gene matches: 13. The chain's CDR3 is CASRYETGKGPEAFF. In nucleotides, the CDR3 is TGTGCCAGCAGATATGAGACAGGGAAGGGTCCTGAAGCTTTCTTT.

This sequence joins TRBV20-1 and TRBJ2-3, with 10 bases aligning to TRBD2. The trim removed 7 bases at V and 13 bases at J, leaving 8 bases unmatched. CDR3 length: 11 amino acids. The germline gives CDR1 DFQATT, CDR2 SNEGSKA (reference sequence). This CDR3 reads CSVLVGTSEYF. DNA for the CDR3: TGCAGTGTTCTCGTCGGGACTAGCGAGTATTTT.

The rearrangement uses TRBV19 and TRBJ2-1, with 12 bases aligning to TRBD2. Germline V gene data show CDR1 as LNHDA and CDR2 as SQIVND (reference sequence). The CDR3 spans 16 residues. With 5 bases clipped from V and 7 bases from J, the junction kept 9 bases outside the gene matches. The CDR3 protein is CASSFPSGGASNEQFF. The CDR3 nucleotides read TGTGCCAGTAGTTTTCCTAGCGGGGGGGCCTCGAATGAGCAGTTCTTC.

This chain connects TRBV12-3 or TRBV12-4 to TRBJ2-1; a possible D gene is TRBD2 (7 bases). V lost 8 bases and J lost 5, with 19 bases in between. The CDR3 runs 15 residues. CDR3 protein: CASGGAWGGDNEQFF. DNA of the CDR3: TGTGCCAGCGGGGGGGCCTGGGGCGGGGACAATGAGCAGTTCTTC.

This chain joins TRBV11-2 and TRBJ2-1; 7 bases line up with TRBD2. Trimming removed 0 bases from V and 5 bases from J; junction bases left unmatched: 10. Germline V CDR1 and CDR2: SGHAT, FQNNGV. The CDR3 runs to 17 residues. The CDR3: CASSLDGRGVKDNEQFF. The CDR3 DNA is TGTGCCAGCAGCTTAGATGGTCGGGGGGTGAAAGACAATGAGCAGTTCTTC.

The gene calls are TRBV29-1 and TRBJ1-2, with a tentative D call TRBD1 (5 bases). This CDR3 is built from 11 residues. The germline V and J ends were trimmed by 4 bases and 8 bases, with 11 bases remaining between them. Germline CDR1 reads SQVTM; CDR2 reads ANQGSEA. The CDR3 region is CSVGQSGGYTF. The DNA of the CDR3 is TGCAGCGTTGGACAGTCTGGGGGCTACACCTTC.

In regard to this clonotype: The CDR3 does not close with the conserved phenylalanine or tryptophan, likely indicating a read error. The rearrangement joins TRBV20-1 to TRBJ2-7, with 8 nucleotides matching TRBD1. V lost 0 bases, J lost 6 bases, and 7 bases stayed unmatched. Germline lookup yields CDR1 DFQATT and CDR2 SNEGSKA (reference sequence). The CDR3 runs to 14 residues. CDR3 nucleotides: TGCAGTGCTAGAGATAGAGCAGGGGGCTCCGAGCAGTACTCC. Its protein product is CSARDRAGGSEQYS.

CDR3 bases: TGTGCCAGCAGCTTAGAGGGGATGGAAGCTTTCTTT. It yields the protein CASSLEGMEAFF. The V call is TRBV7-9, the J call TRBJ1-1; D is perhaps TRBD1 (5 bases). V lost 1 base and J lost 8, with 8 bases in between. Germline CDR1 and CDR2: SEHNR and FQNEAQ (reference sequence). The CDR3 extends over 12 amino acids.

A word on this clonotype: This may arise from a read error, as a much more abundant clone is one base away. The chain links TRBV7-6 to TRBJ1-5; no firm D call. The CDR3 runs to 13 residues. V lost 5 bases and J lost 5, with 10 bases in between. The germline V gene has CDR1 SGHVS and CDR2 FNYEAQ. The CDR3 sequence: CASSPVRYQPQHF. In DNA, the CDR3 is TGTGCCAGCAGCCCAGTCAGATATCAGCCCCAGCATTTT.

CDR3 sequence reads: CASKAASSTDTQYF. The DNA for the CDR3 is TGTGCCAGCAAGGCAGCCTCTAGCACAGATACGCAGTATTTT. This chain joins TRBV2 and TRBJ2-3; D not resolved. The CDR3 sequence is 14 residues long. V lost 7 bases to trimming and J lost 0 bases, with 11 bases between them. CDR1 and CDR2 (germline): SNHLY, FYNNEI.

The V call is TRBV7-3, the J call TRBJ2-3; the D gene is possibly TRBD1 (6 bases). TRBJ1-5 matches the DNA end more closely, so the J call is doubtful. Looked up from germline, CDR1 is SGHTA and CDR2 is FQGTGA. The CDR3 contains 15 residues. The chain's CDR3 is CASSRGTDSTDTQHF. CDR3 in DNA: TGTGCCAGCAGCCGAGGGACGGACAGCACAGATACGCAGCATTTT.

This clonotype turned up a few times. The rearrangement links TRBV7-9 to TRBJ2-7; D perhaps matches TRBD1 (6 bases). Germline V CDR1 and CDR2: SEHNR, FQNEAQ (reference sequence). Trimming took off 8 bases at V and 0 bases at J, with 11 bases between the two ends. The CDR3 extends over 13 amino acids. CDR3 bases: TGTGCCAGCCGGACAGATTCCTCCTACGAGCAGTACTTC. As protein: CASRTDSSYEQYF.

The table lists this clonotype with a few counts. The V call is TRBV12-3 or TRBV12-4, the J call TRBJ2-5, with D possibly being TRBD2 (6 bases). The CDR3 is 13 amino acids. Trimming took 4 bases from V and 3 from J, leaving 9 bases between them. This CDR3 is CASSWDSEETQYF. CDR3 nucleotides: TGTGCCAGCAGTTGGGACTCAGAAGAGACCCAGTACTTC.

This clonotype was observed many times. The chain recombines TRBV6-2 or TRBV6-3 with TRBJ1-5; D is uncertain. V was shortened by 7 bases and J by 2 bases, with 18 bases between the two germline ends. CDR3 length equals 16 residues. Per germline, CDR1 MNHEY and CDR2 SVGEGT. The CDR3 loop is CASTPAGWVRNQPQHF. The DNA for the CDR3 is TGTGCCAGCACCCCCGCAGGTTGGGTTCGCAATCAGCCCCAGCATTTT.

This clonotype was detected only a few times. The chain joins TRBV5-1 to TRBJ1-2, with 7 bases lining up with TRBD1. Looked up from germline, CDR1 is SGHRS and CDR2 is YFSETQ. The trim removed 1 base at V and 5 bases at J, leaving 11 bases unmatched. This CDR3 comprises 16 residues. CDR3 in amino acids: CASSLSPGQGGYGYTF. The CDR3 DNA sequence: TGCGCCAGCAGCTTGTCTCCGGGGCAGGGGGGTTATGGCTACACCTTC.

This clonotype has ten or more counts. The junction differs from germline at one of its ends, possibly a read error. The gene calls are TRBV6-2 or TRBV6-3 and TRBJ2-5, with D perhaps TRBD2 (6 bases). The CDR3 spans 12 residues. Germline CDR1 reads MNHEY; CDR2 reads SVGEGT. The CDR3 spells CASSLGGESQYF. The CDR3, as DNA: TGTGCCAGCAGCCTAGGAGGGGAGAGCCAGTACTTC.

The chain employs TRBV7-9 and TRBJ2-3, with 7 bases identical to TRBD1. This CDR3 is 15 amino acids long. The V gene end was trimmed by 6 bases and the J gene end by 1 base; junction bases not matched to a gene: 7. Germline CDR1 SEHNR, CDR2 FQNEAQ (reference sequence). The CDR3: CASRERGRGTDTQYF. Here the CDR3 DNA reads TGTGCCAGCAGGGAAAGGGGGCGCGGCACAGATACGCAGTATTTT.

The rearrangement joins TRBV27 to TRBJ2-1; 8 nucleotides match TRBD2. CDR1 MNHEY and CDR2 SMNVEV come from the germline V gene (reference sequence). V lost 6 bases, J lost 4 bases, and 8 bases stayed unmatched. The CDR3 consists of 15 residues. The CDR3 sequence: CASSPRRGEYNEQFF. In DNA form, the CDR3 reads TGTGCCAGCAGCCCTAGGCGGGGGGAATACAATGAGCAGTTCTTC.

This clonotype occurred a few times. V and J are TRBV29-1 and TRBJ1-2; 8 nucleotides line up with TRBD1. V gave up 6 bases and J gave up 4 bases; unmatched junction bases: 10. Germline loops: CDR1 SQVTM, CDR2 ANQGSEA. The CDR3 runs to 14 residues. CDR3 DNA: TGCAGCGTCTCTTCGTGGACAGGGATCTATGGCTACACCTTC. Its protein product is CSVSSWTGIYGYTF.

This chain links TRBV7-9 with TRBJ1-6; D not resolved. This CDR3 spans 14 amino acids. Trimming cost V 2 bases and J 6 bases, with 8 bases left between them. Germline V lookup: CDR1 SEHNR, CDR2 FQNEAQ (reference sequence). CDR3 residues: CASSLIGINSPLHF. The CDR3 nucleotides read TGTGCCAGCAGCTTAATCGGAATTAATTCACCCCTCCACTTT. Using reference TRBV7-9 and TRBJ1-6 for the parts outside the CDR3, the full variable domain is DTGVSQNPRHKITKRGQNVTFRCDPISEHNRLYWYRQTLGQGPEFLTYFQNEAQLEKSRLLSDRFSAERPKGSFSTLEIQRTEQGDSAMYLCASSLIGINSPLHFGNGTRLTVT.